This T cell receptor beta chain is from a study of blood T cell repertoires in COVID-19. Germline-derived CDR1 and CDR2 are LNHDA and SQIVND (reference sequence). With 3 bases clipped from V and 2 bases from J, the junction kept 7 bases outside the gene matches. The CDR3 spans 16 residues. TCRdb keeps only in-frame clones here, not all; method: immunoSEQ multiplex PCR. In the table there are roughly 46,000 clones, 75% to 90% of which are singletons. The specimen sequenced was peripheral blood. The TCR originated in a human donor with active COVID-19. The donor label of this sample is uncertain. The chain links TRBV19 to TRBJ2-3; 8 bases line up with TRBD2. In DNA form, the CDR3 reads TGTGCCAGTAGTATTATTGCGGGAGGAACCACAGATACGCAGTATTTT. Encoded protein: CASSIIAGGTTDTQYF.